This T cell receptor (beta chain) is drawn from a study of blood T cells in healthy people across ages. Whole-study results and caveats: Observed TCR beta diversity showed a strong correlation with the percentage of naive T cells as measured by flow cytometry. Per-million-T-cell TCR beta diversity fell roughly linearly with age.

A second PCR of roughly 7 to 11 cycles used a sample-barcoded 5' primer and a J-beta primer mix. TCRdb used MiXCR to reprocess the 5' RACE reads, holding one entry per CDR3 protein. The table records approximately 1.5 million distinct CDR3 sequences, less than 45% of them present only once. Germline loops: CDR1 DFQATT, CDR2 SNEGSKA (reference sequence). This CDR3 has 14 residues. Trimming removed 4 bases from V and 0 bases from J, with 11 bases in between. To note about this clonotype: Its antigen is currently unknown.

The chain links TRBV20-1 to TRBJ2-3, with a possible D match to TRBD2 (6 bases). Sequencing input: blood. The clonotype comes from a woman younger than 30 in good health. CDR3 residues: CSAKVSGSTDTQYF. Written as DNA, the CDR3 is TGCAGTGCTAAAGTTAGCGGAAGCACAGATACGCAGTATTTT.